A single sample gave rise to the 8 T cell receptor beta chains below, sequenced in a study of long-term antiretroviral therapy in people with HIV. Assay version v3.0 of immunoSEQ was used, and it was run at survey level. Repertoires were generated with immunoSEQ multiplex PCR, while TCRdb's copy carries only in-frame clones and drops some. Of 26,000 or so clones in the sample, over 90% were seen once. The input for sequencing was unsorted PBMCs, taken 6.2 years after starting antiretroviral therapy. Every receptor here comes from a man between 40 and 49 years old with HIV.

CDR3 sequence (DNA): TGTGCCAGCTCACCAATGTCAGATGGGGCCGAGCAGTACTTC. Translated, it gives CASSPMSDGAEQYF. This sequence joins TRBV18 and TRBJ2-7; tentatively, D is TRBD1 (5 bases). V was pared by 2 bases and J by 6 bases, with 14 bases between. Germline CDR1 is KGHSH and CDR2 is LQKENI. The CDR3 spans 14 residues.

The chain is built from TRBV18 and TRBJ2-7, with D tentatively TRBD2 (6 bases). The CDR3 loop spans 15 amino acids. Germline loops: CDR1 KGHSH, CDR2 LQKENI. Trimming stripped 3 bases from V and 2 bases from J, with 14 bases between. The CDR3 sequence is CASSPPGGGTYEQYF. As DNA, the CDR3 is TGTGCCAGCTCACCCCCCGGTGGGGGGACCTACGAGCAGTACTTC. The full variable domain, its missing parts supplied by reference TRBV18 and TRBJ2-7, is NAGVMQNPRHLVRRRGQEARLRCSPMKGHSHVYWYRQLPEEGLKFMVYLQKENIIDESGMPKERFSAEFPKEGPSILRIQQVVRGDSAAYFCASSPPGGGTYEQYFGPGTRLTVT.

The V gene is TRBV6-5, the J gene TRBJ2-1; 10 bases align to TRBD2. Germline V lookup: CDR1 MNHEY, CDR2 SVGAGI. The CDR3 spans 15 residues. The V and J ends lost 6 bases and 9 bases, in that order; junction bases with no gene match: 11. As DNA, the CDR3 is TGTGCCAGCAGACCAACTAGCGGGATTTTGGGTGAGCAGTTCTTC. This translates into CASRPTSGILGEQFF.

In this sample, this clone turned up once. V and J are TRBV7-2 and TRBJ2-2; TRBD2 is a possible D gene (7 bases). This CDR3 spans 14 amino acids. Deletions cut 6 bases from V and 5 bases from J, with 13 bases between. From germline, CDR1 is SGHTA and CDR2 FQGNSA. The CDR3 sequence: CASRQGGGTGELFF. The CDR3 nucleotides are TGTGCCAGCAGGCAAGGGGGAGGGACCGGGGAGCTGTTTTTT.

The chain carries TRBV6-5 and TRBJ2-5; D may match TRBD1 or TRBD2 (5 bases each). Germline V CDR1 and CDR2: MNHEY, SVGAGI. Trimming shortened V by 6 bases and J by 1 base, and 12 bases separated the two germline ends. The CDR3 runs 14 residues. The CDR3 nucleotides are TGTGCCAGCAGGCCGGGACCCACCCAAGAGACCCAGTACTTC. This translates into CASRPGPTQETQYF.

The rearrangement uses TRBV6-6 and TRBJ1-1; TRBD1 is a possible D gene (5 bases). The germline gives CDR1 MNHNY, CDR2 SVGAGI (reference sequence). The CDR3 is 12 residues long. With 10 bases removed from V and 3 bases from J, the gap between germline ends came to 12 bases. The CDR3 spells CAIGATHTEAFF. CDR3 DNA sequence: TGTGCCATAGGGGCCACTCACACTGAAGCTTTCTTT.

The CDR3 DNA reads as TGTGCCAGCAGCCCCAGACACGACCCGTACGAGCAGTACTTC. Translation gives CASSPRHDPYEQYF. The rearrangement links TRBV7-8 to TRBJ2-7; no reliable D call. Per germline, CDR1 SGHVS and CDR2 FQNEAQ. The CDR3 contains 14 residues. Trimming cost V 5 bases and J 4 bases, with 15 bases left between them.

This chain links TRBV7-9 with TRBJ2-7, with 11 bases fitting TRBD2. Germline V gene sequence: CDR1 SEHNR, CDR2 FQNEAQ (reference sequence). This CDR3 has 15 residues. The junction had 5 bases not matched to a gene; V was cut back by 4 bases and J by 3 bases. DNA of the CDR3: TGTGCCAGCAGCTCCGCGACTAGCGGGAACTACGAGCAGTACTTC. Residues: CASSSATSGNYEQYF.